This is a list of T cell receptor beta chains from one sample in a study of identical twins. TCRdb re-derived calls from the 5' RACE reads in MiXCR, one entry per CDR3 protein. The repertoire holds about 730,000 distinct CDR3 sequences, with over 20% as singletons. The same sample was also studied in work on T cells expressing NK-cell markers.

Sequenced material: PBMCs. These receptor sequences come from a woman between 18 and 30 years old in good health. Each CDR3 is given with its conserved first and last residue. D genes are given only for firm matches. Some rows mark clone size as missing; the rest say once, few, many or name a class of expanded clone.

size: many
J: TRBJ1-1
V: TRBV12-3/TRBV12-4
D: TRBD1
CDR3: CASSLEGQVTEAFF
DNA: TGTGCCAGCAGTTTGGAGGGACAGGTCACTGAAGCTTTCTTT

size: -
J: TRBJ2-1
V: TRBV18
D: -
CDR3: CASSLTTSFGVTEQFF
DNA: TGTGCCAGCTCCCTAACGACTAGTTTTGGGGTAACTGAGCAGTTCTTC

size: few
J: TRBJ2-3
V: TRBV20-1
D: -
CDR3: CSAMGGAHTDTQYF
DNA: TGCAGTGCCATGGGTGGTGCACACACAGATACGCAGTATTTT

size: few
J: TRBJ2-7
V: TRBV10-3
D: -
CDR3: CAISALALTYEQYF
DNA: TGTGCCATCAGTGCTCTAGCGCTTACCTACGAGCAGTACTTC

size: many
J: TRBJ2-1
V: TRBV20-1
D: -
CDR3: CSARSPTTLNEQFF
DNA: TGCAGTGCTAGGTCCCCGACCACTCTCAATGAGCAGTTCTTC

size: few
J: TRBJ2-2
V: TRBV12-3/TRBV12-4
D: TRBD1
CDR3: CASSPGTGRAGELFF
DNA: TGTGCCAGCAGTCCCGGGACAGGGAGGGCCGGGGAGCTGTTTTTT

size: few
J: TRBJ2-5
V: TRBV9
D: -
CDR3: CASSLSPSDQETQYF
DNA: TGTGCCAGCAGCCTTTCTCCTAGCGACCAAGAGACCCAGTACTTC

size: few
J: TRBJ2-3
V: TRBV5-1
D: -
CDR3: CASSFPDGTDTQYF
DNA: TGCGCCAGCAGCTTTCCGGATGGCACAGATACGCAGTATTTT

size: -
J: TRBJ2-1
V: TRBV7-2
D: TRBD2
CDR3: CASSLGLAVWDEQFF
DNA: TGTGCCAGCAGCCTCGGACTAGCGGTTTGGGATGAGCAGTTCTTC

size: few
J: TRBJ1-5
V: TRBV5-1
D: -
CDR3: CASSLTPGVQPQHF
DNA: TGCGCCAGCAGCCTGACCCCAGGGGTTCAGCCCCAGCATTTT

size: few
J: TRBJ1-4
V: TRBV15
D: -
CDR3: CATSGSLATNEKLFF
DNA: TGTGCCACCAGCGGCAGTCTTGCAACTAATGAAAAACTGTTTTTT

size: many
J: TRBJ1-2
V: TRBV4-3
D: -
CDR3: CASSQDPRGDYGYTF
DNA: TGCGCCAGCAGCCAAGACCCTCGGGGGGACTATGGCTACACCTTC

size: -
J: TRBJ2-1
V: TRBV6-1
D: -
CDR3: CASSEQYGNEQFF
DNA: TGTGCCAGCAGTGAACAGTACGGCAATGAGCAGTTCTTC

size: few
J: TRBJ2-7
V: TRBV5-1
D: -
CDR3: CASSPLGGHEQYF
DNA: TGCGCCAGCAGCCCGCTGGGGGGCCACGAGCAGTACTTC

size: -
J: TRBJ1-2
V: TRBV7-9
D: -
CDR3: CASKKDQRGGAGYTF
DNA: TGTGCCAGCAAGAAGGACCAAAGGGGTGGAGCGGGCTACACCTTC

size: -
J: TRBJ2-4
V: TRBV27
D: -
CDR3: CASSFRALRGGVLGIQYF
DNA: TGTGCCAGCAGTTTCCGGGCCCTGAGGGGGGGGGTGTTAGGCATTCAGTACTTC

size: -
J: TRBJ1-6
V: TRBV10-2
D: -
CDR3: CASRLPGANSPLHF
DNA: TGCGCCAGCAGGCTACCGGGAGCCAATTCACCCCTCCACTTT

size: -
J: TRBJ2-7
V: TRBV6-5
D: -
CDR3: CASSYENGRYYEQYF
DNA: TGTGCCAGCAGTTACGAGAACGGGAGATACTACGAGCAGTACTTC

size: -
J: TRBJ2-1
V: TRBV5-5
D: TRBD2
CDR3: CASSLEGGGASSSEQFF
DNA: TGTGCCAGCAGCTTGGAAGGCGGGGGGGCCTCGAGTAGTGAGCAGTTCTTC

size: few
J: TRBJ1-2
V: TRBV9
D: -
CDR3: CASSVVGDGYTF
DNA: TGTGCCAGCAGCGTAGTCGGCGATGGCTACACCTTC